The sample holds a few counts of the clone carrying this TCR beta chain. The target antigen is unknown. Constant-segment-primed 5'RACE gave TCR alpha and TCR beta cDNA libraries with sample barcodes and UMIs. MiXCR was run by TCRdb on the 5' RACE reads, yielding one entry per CDR3 protein. The table has fewer than 450,000 distinct CDR3 sequences, about 24% seen once; the top ten hold around 9.5%. This record comes from a study of T-cell memory formation after mild COVID-19. Whole-study results and caveats: The study detected some responding clones in pre-infection memory, suggesting cross-reactive memory joined.

V was cut by 5 bases and J by 6 bases, with 10 bases left in between. The CDR3 covers 13 residues. This TCR derives from an adult woman who had mild COVID-19 (a few samples of this study predate the infection). Cell type and time point are not known. The sequenced sample consisted of PBMCs or a T cell subset sorted from them (not recorded which). The chain carries TRBV12-3 or TRBV12-4 and TRBJ2-2; D is ambiguous. CDR3 sequence (DNA): TGTGCCAGCAGTCCGAACGCAGCCGGGGAGCTGTTTTTT. Translation: CASSPNAAGELFF.